This TCR beta chain was recovered during a study of control samples from healthy donors and cancer patients. Germline CDR1 and CDR2: LGHDT and YNNKEL (reference sequence). This CDR3 comprises 15 residues. Trimming removed 1 base from V and 7 bases from J, with 14 bases in between. Sequencing was performed with immunoSEQ multiplex PCR; in TCRdb, only in-frame clones are kept and a portion is missing. The sample has roughly 100,000 clones, around 82% seen once. Sequencing was performed on blood. The V and J genes are TRBV3-1 (or the pseudogene TRBV3-2) and TRBJ1-5; the D gene is possibly TRBD1 (6 bases). The receptor was derived from a woman between 45 and 65 years old in good health. The CDR3 region is CASSQGNRVGQPQHF. Here the CDR3 DNA reads TGTGCCAGCAGCCAAGGGAACAGGGTGGGGCAGCCCCAGCATTTT.